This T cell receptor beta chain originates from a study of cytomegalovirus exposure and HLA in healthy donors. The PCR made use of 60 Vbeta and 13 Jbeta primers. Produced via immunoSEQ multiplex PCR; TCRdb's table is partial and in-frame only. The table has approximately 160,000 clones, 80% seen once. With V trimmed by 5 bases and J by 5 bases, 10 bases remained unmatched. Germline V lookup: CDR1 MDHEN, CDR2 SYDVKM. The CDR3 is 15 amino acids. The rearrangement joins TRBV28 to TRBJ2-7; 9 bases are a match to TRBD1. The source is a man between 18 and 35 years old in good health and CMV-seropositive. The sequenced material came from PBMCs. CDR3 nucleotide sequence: TGTGCCAGCAGTGTCCCCGGGACAGGGACGAACGAGCAGTACTTC. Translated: CASSVPGTGTNEQYF. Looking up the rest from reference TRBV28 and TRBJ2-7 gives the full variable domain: DVKVTQSSRYLVKRTGEKVFLECVQDMDHENMFWYRQDPGLGLRLIYFSYDVKMKEKGDIPEGYSVSREKKERFSLILESASTNQTSMYLCASSVPGTGTNEQYFGPGTRLTVT.